This T cell receptor (beta chain) came from a study of OX40 agonist ivuxolimab in advanced cancers. Study-wide background: Melanoma, hepatocellular carcinoma, head and neck or renal cell cancer occurred in dose-escalation patients.

Profiled with immunoSEQ multiplex PCR; TCRdb holds only in-frame clones, not every one. The sample has 71,000 or so clones, more than 85% seen once; the top ten hold 1.1%. V lost 9 bases and J lost 3; bases outside the gene matches: 10. CDR1 MNHEY and CDR2 SMNVEV come from the germline V gene (reference sequence). The CDR3 spans 14 residues. Sequencing was performed on CD4+ or CD8+ T cells sorted from blood, taken in a trial of the OX40 agonist ivuxolimab. The receptor was isolated from an adult with an advanced solid tumor such as melanoma, head and neck, liver or kidney cancer. The chain combines TRBV27 with TRBJ2-7; the match to TRBD1 covers 8 bases. CDR3 loop: CASKTGTGDYEQYF. The CDR3 coding sequence is TGTGCCAGTAAAACCGGGACAGGAGACTACGAGCAGTACTTC.